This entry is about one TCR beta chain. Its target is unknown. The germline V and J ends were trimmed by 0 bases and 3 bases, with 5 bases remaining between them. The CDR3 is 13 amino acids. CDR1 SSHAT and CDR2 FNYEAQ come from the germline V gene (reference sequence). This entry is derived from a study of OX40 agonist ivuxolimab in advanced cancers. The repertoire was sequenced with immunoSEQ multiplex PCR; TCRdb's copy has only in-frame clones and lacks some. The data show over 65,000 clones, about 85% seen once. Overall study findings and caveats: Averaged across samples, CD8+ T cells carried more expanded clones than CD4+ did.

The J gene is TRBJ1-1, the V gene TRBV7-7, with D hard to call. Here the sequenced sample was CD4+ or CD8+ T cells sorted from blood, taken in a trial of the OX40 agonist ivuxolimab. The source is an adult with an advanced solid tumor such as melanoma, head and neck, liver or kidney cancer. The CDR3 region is CASSLASYTEAFF. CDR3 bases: TGTGCCAGCAGCTTAGCTTCGTACACTGAAGCTTTCTTT.